This TCR beta chain was documented in a study of persistence of HIV-infected CD4 T cells (TCRdb year 2020). Context from the whole study: The study isolated CMV- and HIV-1 Gag-responding CD4+ T cells from ART-treated individuals to examine antigen-driven clonal expansion of HIV-1-infected cells. Participants had been on suppressive ART for a median of roughly eight years. Peripheral blood samples of up to about 180 mL were collected at multiple time points, except for a couple of participants, who underwent leukapheresis at a single time point. TCRbeta sequencing assessed the clonality of all cells in each sorted population, while proviral sequencing assessed the clonality of infected cells. In the cross-participant TCR cluster analysis, roughly 8 participants were included for CMV and roughly 7 participants were included for Gag.

Note on this clone: The target of this receptor is not known. No clone much larger than this one lies a single base away; base qualities are absent.

The CDR3 numbers 14 residues from cysteine through phenylalanine. The kept DNA is CDR3 alone, 42 bases in frame from the first base. CDR1 SGHRS and CDR2 YFSETQ are derived from the germline V gene. V is pruned by 4 bases and J by 2 bases, leaving 6 bases of the junction without a gene match. Study-wide findings and limitations: Within the same sorted populations, TCR oligoclonality correlated with proviral oligoclonality. Enrichment of degenerate expanded CDR3beta sequences was found in antigen-responding cells, suggesting convergent selection of CD4+ responses to CMV and Gag. Few individuals were included in the study, and only a limited range of antigens was tested. TCRbeta richness in CMV- and Gag-responding cells was significantly lower than in anti-CD3/anti-CD28-responding cells; CMV-responding cells had higher oligoclonality than CD3/CD28-stimulated and Gag-responding cells. Because the TCR analyses were done in bulk, restricting them to just the rare CMV-responding cells that actually carried HIV-1 proviruses was not possible.

The treatment or condition label, as the study defines it: suppressive antiretroviral therapy. A pool of overlapping HIV-1 Gag 15-mer peptides was used at 0.9 to 1 ug per peptide per mL for cell stimulation. Memory CD4+ T cells that did not respond, being CD40L-negative, CD69-negative and CD45RO-high, were sorted as memory populations depleted of antigen-responding cells. Participants were HIV-1-infected adults who started suppressive ART during chronic infection. Participants had undetectable plasma HIV-1 RNA below 50 copies/mL for at least 4 years. To be included, a participant needed positive CMV serology and a CD4+ T cell count above 400 cells/uL. Before stimulation, PBMCs were isolated using density centrifugation and depleted of CD8+ T cells. CD8-depleted PBMCs were stimulated for more than 15 hours with anti-CD28/CD49d costimulation, CD40-blocking antibody and enfuvirtide to prevent new infections. Cell sorting was done on a Beckman Coulter MoFlo Legacy or XDP sorter, and dead cells were excluded with propidium iodide. Genomic DNA was extracted with the QIAamp DNA Mini Kit for samples above one million cells, otherwise with the Quick-DNA Microprep Kit.

The immunoSEQ hsTCRB assay version 4 in survey mode was used to sequence TCRbeta repertoires from genomic DNA. For TCRbeta sequencing, genomic DNA was diluted to around 10 ng/uL, with up to 1 ug used per sample. In the paper's pipeline: ImmunoSeq Analyzer 3.0 was used for analysis of TCRbeta data, and diversity was computed on productive nucleotide rearrangements. The improved Chao index was used to estimate lower-bound TCR diversity, and the Gini coefficient was used to estimate clonality using the Immunarch R package. Different nucleotide rearrangements encoding the same CDR3beta amino acid sequence were counted as distinct clonotypes. Differential abundance analysis found TCRbeta sequences that were significantly enriched in antigen-responding cells compared with anti-CD3/anti-CD28-activated cells. GLIPH2 grouped TCRs by predicted peptide-MHC specificity, both within each participant and across combined participant data sets. TCRdb retrieved this table from immuneACCESS and kept in-frame rearrangements only. Not all clones are present; in checked studies, unresolved V genes account for under half, and no reason is known for the remainder. Clone size and V and J calls were adopted from that table, with D and trimming inferred from the DNA. The sample data list about 40,000 clones, and approximately 78% of these were observed just once. Together, the top ten hold more than 13% of the sample.

Sequenced material: CD4+ T cells sorted from PBMCs after approximately 18-hour stimulation, taken from a patient who received antiretroviral therapy. The cell subset or site label, as the study defines it: CD40L-CD69- CD45RO-high memory CD4 T cells not responding to Gag peptides. This sequence originates from an adult man with HIV who was CMV-seropositive. Recombination linked TRBV5-1 to TRBJ2-7; a stretch of 7 junction bases matches TRBD1. The CDR3 loop reads CASSNRGITYEQYF. The DNA sequence reads TGCGCCAGCAGCAACAGGGGTATCACCTACGAGCAGTACTTC.